The present TCR beta chain was sequenced within a study of cytomegalovirus exposure and HLA in healthy donors. Only a few counts were recorded for this clone. 13 Jbeta primers and 60 Vbeta primers were used for the PCR. The protocol was immunoSEQ multiplex PCR, while the TCRdb copy is restricted to in-frame clones and leaves out a portion. This sample has about 73,000 clones, with 65% to 80% found just once. CDR3 size: 15 residues. CDR1 and CDR2 from the germline V gene are SGHDT and YYEEEE. The ends were cut back, 2 bases at V and 1 base at J, with 7 bases in the middle. The receptor comes from a man aged 70 or older in good health and CMV-seronegative. The chain uses TRBV5-6 and TRBJ2-6; possibly TRBD1 for D (6 bases). The sample taken for sequencing was PBMCs. CDR3 sequence (DNA): TGTGCCAGCAGCTTCACAGGGTCTGGGGCCAACGTCCTGACTTTC. It encodes CASSFTGSGANVLTF.